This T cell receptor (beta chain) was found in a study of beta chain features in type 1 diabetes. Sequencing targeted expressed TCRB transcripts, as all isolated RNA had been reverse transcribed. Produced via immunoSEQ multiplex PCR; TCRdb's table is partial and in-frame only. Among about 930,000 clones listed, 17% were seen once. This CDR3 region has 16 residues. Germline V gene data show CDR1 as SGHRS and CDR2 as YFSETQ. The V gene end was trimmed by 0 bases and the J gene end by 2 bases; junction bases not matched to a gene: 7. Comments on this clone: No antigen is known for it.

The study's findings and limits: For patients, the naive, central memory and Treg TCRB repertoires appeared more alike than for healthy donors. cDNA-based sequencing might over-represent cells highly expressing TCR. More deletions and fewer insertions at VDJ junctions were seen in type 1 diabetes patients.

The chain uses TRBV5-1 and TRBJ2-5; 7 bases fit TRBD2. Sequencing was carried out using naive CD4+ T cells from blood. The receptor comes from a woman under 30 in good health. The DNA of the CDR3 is TGCGCCAGCAGCTTGGGAACGACTAGCCGACAAGAGACCCAGTACTTC. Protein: CASSLGTTSRQETQYF.